A single sample gave rise to the 28 T cell receptor beta chains below, sequenced in a study of cytomegalovirus exposure and HLA in healthy donors. Vbeta (60) and Jbeta (13) primers were used in the PCR. The table came from immunoSEQ multiplex PCR; TCRdb's copy has only in-frame clones and leaves some out. The repertoire includes roughly 180,000 clones, more than 80% of them detected once, and more than 4% sits in the top ten. What was sequenced was PBMCs. Receptors originate from a man aged 18-30 years in good health and CMV-seronegative.

The chain has TRBV7-3 and TRBJ2-2; D may be TRBD1 (6 bases). The CDR3 totals 14 residues. V was trimmed by 4 bases and J by 3 bases, leaving 9 bases between them. CDR1 is SGHTA, CDR2 FQGTGA, per germline. CDR3 sequence reads: CASSSAGDTGELFF. The DNA for the CDR3 is TGTGCCAGCAGCTCCGCAGGGGACACCGGGGAGCTGTTTTTT. Variable domain in full (rest from reference TRBV7-3 and TRBJ2-2): GAGVSQTPSNKVTEKGKYVELRCDPISGHTALYWYRQSLGQGPEFLIYFQGTGAADDSGLPNDRFFAVRPEGSVSTLKIQRTERGDSAVYLCASSSAGDTGELFFGEGSRLTVL.

V and J are TRBV12-5 and TRBJ1-2, with 7 bases matching TRBD1. The CDR3 runs to 13 residues. Germline V gene sequence: CDR1 LGHNT, CDR2 FRNRAP. V trimming: 5 bases; J trimming: 0 bases; junction bases outside the gene matches: 0. CDR3: CASGDRANYGYTF. CDR3 nucleotides: TGTGCTAGTGGTGACAGGGCTAACTATGGCTACACCTTC. The full variable domain, its missing parts supplied by reference TRBV12-5 and TRBJ1-2, is DARVTQTPRHKVTEMGQEVTMRCQPILGHNTVFWYRQTMMQGLELLAYFRNRAPLDDSGMPKDRFSAEMPDATLATLKIQPSEPRDSAVYFCASGDRANYGYTFGSGTRLTVV.

This chain connects TRBV11-3 to TRBJ1-2; no definite D call. Looked up from germline, CDR1 is SGHNT and CDR2 is YENEEA. The CDR3 runs 15 residues. Trimming stripped 1 base from V and 5 bases from J, with 14 bases between. As DNA, the CDR3 is TGTGCCAGCAGCTTAGTGACTTGGTATTCTTATGGCTACACCTTC. This gives the protein CASSLVTWYSYGYTF.

The chain couples TRBV19 to TRBJ1-2, with 10 bases aligning to TRBD1. V shed 6 bases and J 12 bases; nucleotides not matched to a gene: 7. The length of the CDR3 is 12 residues. Germline assignment: CDR1 LNHDA and CDR2 SQIVND (reference sequence). CDR3: CASSQKGTGDTF. The CDR3 DNA reads TGTGCCAGTAGCCAGAAGGGGACAGGGGACACCTTC.

This sequence joins TRBV5-6 and TRBJ2-7, with TRBD1 matching over 9 bases. There are 15 residues in the CDR3. Germline-derived CDR1 and CDR2 are SGHDT and YYEEEE. V lost 6 bases to trimming and J lost 2 bases; unmatched junction nucleotides: 9. The CDR3 DNA reads TGTGCCAGCAATCCAACAGGGGGCTTGACCTACGAGCAGTACTTC. This translates into CASNPTGGLTYEQYF.

This chain links TRBV5-1 with TRBJ1-1; 10 bases are a match to TRBD1. There are 14 residues in the CDR3. The ends lost 0 bases at V and 6 bases at J; junction bases unmatched: 2. The germline V gene encodes CDR1 SGHRS and CDR2 YFSETQ. CDR3 protein: CASSLGTGGSEAFF. CDR3 coding DNA: TGCGCCAGCAGCTTGGGGACAGGGGGATCTGAAGCTTTCTTT.

V gene TRBV27 combines with J gene TRBJ2-7; 9 bases match TRBD1. This CDR3 has 14 amino acids. The V and J ends lost 3 bases and 6 bases, in that order; junction bases with no gene match: 6. Germline CDR1 MNHEY, CDR2 SMNVEV (reference sequence). As DNA, the CDR3 is TGTGCCAGCAGTTTTGGGGGGACAGGGAGCGAGCAGTACTTC. This encodes CASSFGGTGSEQYF.

In its sample, this clone was seen once. The rearrangement links TRBV10-3 to TRBJ1-2, with 8 nucleotides matching TRBD1. The CDR3 totals 15 residues. V was pared by 4 bases and J by 8 bases, with 12 bases of the junction left unmatched. CDR1 is ENHRY, CDR2 SYGVKD, per germline. Here the CDR3 DNA reads TGTGCCATCAGTGCGTTCGAGACAGGGGCGGCAGGCTACACCTTC. It is translated as CAISAFETGAAGYTF.

V and J are TRBV30 and TRBJ2-3; no reliable D call. The germline CDR1 and CDR2 sequences are GTSNPN and SVGIG (reference sequence). V gave up 4 bases and J gave up 4 bases, with 6 bases separating them. The CDR3 is 11 amino acids. DNA of the CDR3: TGTGCCTGGATTACTGCAGATACGCAGTATTTT. Translation: CAWITADTQYF. The full variable domain, with the rest looked up from reference TRBV30 and TRBJ2-3, is SQTIHQWPATLVQPVGSPLSLECTVEGTSNPNLYWYRQAAGRGLQLLFYSVGIGQISSEVPQNLSASRPQDRQFILSSKKLLLSDSGFYLCAWITADTQYFGPGTRLTVL.

This clone appeared a single time. The chain recombines TRBV7-9 with TRBJ2-1; D not certain. This CDR3 is 14 amino acids long. The germline gives CDR1 SEHNR, CDR2 FQNEAQ (reference sequence). With 3 bases removed from V and 0 bases from J, the gap between germline ends came to 6 bases. The CDR3: CASSFPGSYNEQFF. The CDR3 DNA reads TGTGCCAGCAGCTTTCCGGGCTCCTACAATGAGCAGTTCTTC.

This sequence joins TRBV11-1 and TRBJ2-7, with 7 bases fitting TRBD1. Germline CDR1 SGHAT, CDR2 FQDESV (reference sequence). The CDR3 sequence is 13 residues long. Trimming cost V 5 bases and J 3 bases; bases outside gene matches: 4. CDR3 in amino acids: CASSLRTGYEQYF. In DNA form, the CDR3 reads TGTGCCAGCAGCCTCCGGACAGGCTACGAGCAGTACTTC.

This chain links TRBV27 with TRBJ2-1; the match to TRBD2 covers 10 bases. Germline CDR1 reads MNHEY; CDR2 reads SMNVEV (reference sequence). Trimming took 4 bases from V and 4 from J; bases not matched to a gene: 4. The CDR3 is 15 residues long. In nucleotides, the CDR3 is TGTGCCAGCAGTTCAAGGACTAGCGGTTACAATGAGCAGTTCTTC. It encodes CASSSRTSGYNEQFF.

The chain has TRBV10-1 and TRBJ2-2; D unresolved. Germline lookup yields CDR1 WNHNN and CDR2 SYGVQD (reference sequence). Trimming stripped 1 base from V and 8 bases from J, with 11 bases between. The CDR3 runs to 14 residues. The CDR3 sequence: CASSEFLSAGELFF. The DNA for the CDR3 is TGCGCCAGCAGTGAGTTCCTGAGTGCGGGGGAGCTGTTTTTT.

The chain has TRBV21-1 and TRBJ2-1; the tabulated D call, TRBD2, remains unverified against the DNA. TRBV21-1 constitutes a pseudogene. This CDR3 has 15 residues. CDR3 protein: CASAQEGLARYEQFF. CDR3 nucleotides: TGTGCCAGCGCACAAGAGGGACTAGCGCGTTATGAGCAGTTCTTC.

The chain employs TRBV5-5 and TRBJ1-6; D is perhaps TRBD1 (5 bases). Trimming removed 1 base from V and 10 bases from J, with 21 bases in between. This CDR3 has 17 amino acids. Germline V CDR1 and CDR2: SGHKS, YYEKEE (reference sequence). The CDR3 is CASSLYGGVSGGSPLHF. The CDR3 nucleotides are TGTGCCAGCAGCTTGTATGGGGGTGTCTCGGGGGGGTCACCCCTCCACTTT.

The chain combines TRBV5-1 with TRBJ2-1, with unresolved D. Trimming removed 0 bases from V and 7 bases from J, with 11 bases in between. This CDR3 has 14 residues. CDR1 is SGHRS and CDR2 is YFSETQ in the germline V gene. The CDR3 spells CASSLDSLVNEQFF. In DNA, the CDR3 is TGCGCCAGCAGCTTGGACAGTTTGGTAAATGAGCAGTTCTTC. The entire variable domain, with the rest obtained from reference TRBV5-1 and TRBJ2-1, is as follows: KAGVTQTPRYLIKTRGQQVTLSCSPISGHRSVSWYQQTPGQGLQFLFEYFSETQRNKGNFPGRFSGRQFSNSRSEMNVSTLELGDSALYLCASSLDSLVNEQFFGPGTRLTVL.

This chain links TRBV7-9 with TRBJ1-4; D gene uncertain. CDR1 SEHNR and CDR2 FQNEAQ come from the germline V gene (reference sequence). Trimming shortened V by 6 bases and J by 5 bases, and 13 bases separated the two germline ends. The CDR3 runs to 14 residues. CDR3 DNA sequence: TGTGCCAGCAGAATCGCCACTACAAATGAAAAACTGTTTTTT. It specifies CASRIATTNEKLFF.

The V gene is TRBV7-9, the J gene TRBJ1-1; perhaps TRBD1 as D (5 bases). Germline CDR1 reads SEHNR; CDR2 reads FQNEAQ (reference sequence). V was pared by 1 base and J by 0 bases, with 9 bases between. The CDR3 sequence is 15 residues long. CDR3: CASSLGGSMNTEAFF. The CDR3 nucleotides are TGTGCCAGCAGCTTAGGGGGCAGCATGAACACTGAAGCTTTCTTT.

Written as DNA, the CDR3 is TGCGCCAGCCGACGGGGGATGCACTCTCAATTTCTCTGCTTTGGTTGTAGAAACACCATATATTTT. Translating gives CASRRGMHSQFLCFGCRNTIYF. The chain employs TRBV23-1 and TRBJ1-3; perhaps TRBD1 as D (5 bases). TRBV23-1 is an ORF for which the function is uncertain. Trimming took 8 bases from V and 5 from J, leaving 40 bases between them. The CDR3 length is 22 residues.

The DNA of the CDR3 is TGTGCAAGTTCCCCGGGGGGGGAAGCTTTCTTT. This translates into CASSPGGEAFF. This chain links TRBV12-2 with TRBJ1-1. TRBV12-2 is labeled a pseudogene. The CDR3 loop spans 11 amino acids.

The chain uses TRBV7-9 and TRBJ2-5; TRBD1 agrees at 9 bases. This CDR3 has 17 residues. CDR1 SEHNR and CDR2 FQNEAQ come from the germline V gene (reference sequence). Trimming cost V 1 base and J 1 base; bases outside gene matches: 7. As DNA, the CDR3 is TGTGCCAGCAGCTTAGGGGACAGGGAACCCCCCCAAGAGACCCAGTACTTC. This codes for CASSLGDREPPQETQYF. Supplemented by reference TRBV7-9 and TRBJ2-5, the full variable domain reads DTGVSQNPRHKITKRGQNVTFRCDPISEHNRLYWYRQTLGQGPEFLTYFQNEAQLEKSRLLSDRFSAERPKGSFSTLEIQRTEQGDSAMYLCASSLGDREPPQETQYFGPGTRLLVL.

V gene TRBV27 combines with J gene TRBJ2-1; a possible D gene is TRBD1 (6 bases). The V end was cut by 5 bases, the J end by 1 base, with 18 bases between. CDR3 length: 17 amino acids. Germline V lookup: CDR1 MNHEY, CDR2 SMNVEV (reference sequence). The CDR3 reads CASSLSTGTLSYNEQFF. Here the CDR3 DNA reads TGTGCCAGCAGTCTCTCGACAGGAACCCTTTCCTACAATGAGCAGTTCTTC.

This chain joins TRBV7-9 and TRBJ2-3; D is possibly TRBD2 (5 bases). V was clipped by 10 bases and J by 6 bases, with 17 bases between them. This CDR3 region has 13 residues. Germline V gene data show CDR1 as SEHNR and CDR2 as FQNEAQ (reference sequence). CDR3 nucleotides: TGTGCCATAGGACGGGGAGCCTTTGATACGCAGTATTTT. It yields the protein CAIGRGAFDTQYF.

This clone was seen only once. This chain uses TRBV29-1 with TRBJ1-1, with 7 bases identical to TRBD1. The germline CDR1 and CDR2 sequences are SQVTM and ANQGSEA. Trimming removed 8 bases from V and 3 bases from J; junction bases left unmatched: 12. The CDR3 is made up of 14 amino acids. The CDR3 is CSLREPGGYTEAFF. CDR3 coding DNA: TGCAGCCTCCGGGAACCAGGGGGGTACACTGAAGCTTTCTTT.

The V and J genes are TRBV27 and TRBJ2-7; tentative D call: TRBD2 (5 bases). Trimming stripped 2 bases from V and 4 bases from J, with 24 bases between. Germline V lookup: CDR1 MNHEY, CDR2 SMNVEV (reference sequence). This CDR3 comprises 18 residues. Here the CDR3 reads CASSLRPILTSSVYEQYF. CDR3 DNA: TGTGCCAGCAGTTTACGCCCAATACTAACTAGTTCCGTTTACGAGCAGTACTTC.

This clone was counted a single time. The chain links TRBV7-9 to TRBJ2-7, with D perhaps TRBD2 (7 bases). Germline values: CDR1 SEHNR, CDR2 FQNEAQ (reference sequence). The V end lost 5 bases, the J end lost 6 bases, and 23 bases lay between the germline ends. The CDR3 spans 16 residues. The CDR3 reads CASSRGAGAQGLEQYF. As DNA, the CDR3 is TGTGCCAGCAGCCGGGGCGCGGGGGCTCAGGGCCTCGAGCAGTACTTC.

The chain joins TRBV19 to TRBJ2-2; a possible D gene is TRBD2 (5 bases). CDR1 is LNHDA and CDR2 is SQIVND in the germline V gene (reference sequence). The CDR3 is 15 amino acids. The V gene lost 6 bases and the J gene lost 0 bases, with 11 bases spanning the gap. The CDR3 sequence: CASRNLGANTGELFF. For the CDR3, the DNA is TGTGCCAGTAGGAATTTGGGAGCGAACACCGGGGAGCTGTTTTTT.

The chain employs TRBV9 and TRBJ2-5, with 13 bases matching TRBD2. J gave up 0 bases and V 3 bases, and 8 bases lay outside the gene matches. Looked up from germline, CDR1 is SGDLS and CDR2 is YYNGEE. The CDR3 runs 18 residues. This CDR3 is CASSARTSGGVYQETQYF. The CDR3 DNA is TGTGCCAGCAGCGCCCGGACTAGCGGGGGTGTGTACCAAGAGACCCAGTACTTC.